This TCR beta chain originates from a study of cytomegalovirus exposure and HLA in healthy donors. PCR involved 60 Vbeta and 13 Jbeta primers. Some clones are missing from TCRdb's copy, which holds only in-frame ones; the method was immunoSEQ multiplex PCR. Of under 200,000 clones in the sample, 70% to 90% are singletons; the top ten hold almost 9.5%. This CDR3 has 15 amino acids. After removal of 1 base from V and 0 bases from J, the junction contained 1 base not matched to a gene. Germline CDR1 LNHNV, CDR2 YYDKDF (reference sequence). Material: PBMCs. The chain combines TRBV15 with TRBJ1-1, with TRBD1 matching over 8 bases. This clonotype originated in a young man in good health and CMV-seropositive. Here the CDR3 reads CATSRGTGMNTEAFF. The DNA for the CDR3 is TGTGCCACCAGCAGAGGGACAGGGATGAACACTGAAGCTTTCTTT.